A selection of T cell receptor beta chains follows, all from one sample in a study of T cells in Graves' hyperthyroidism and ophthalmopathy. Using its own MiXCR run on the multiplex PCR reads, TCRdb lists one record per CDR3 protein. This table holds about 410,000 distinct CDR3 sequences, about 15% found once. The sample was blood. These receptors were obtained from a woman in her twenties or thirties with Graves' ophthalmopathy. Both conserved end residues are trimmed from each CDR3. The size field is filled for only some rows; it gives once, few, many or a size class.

CDR3: ASSFGSGHYEQY; V: TRBV28; size: NA; J: TRBJ2-7
CDR3: ASSIFGTEPAHTQY; V: TRBV18; size: many; J: TRBJ2-3
CDR3: AWSVLMARETQY; V: TRBV30; size: many; J: TRBJ2-5
CDR3: SVQTGADNEQF; V: TRBV29-1; size: NA; J: TRBJ2-1
CDR3: ASSTRKTGGPYSEQF; V: TRBV19; size: NA; J: TRBJ2-1
CDR3: ASSLDGLSYNEQF; V: TRBV5-1; size: NA; J: TRBJ2-1
CDR3: ASSLAGAGRGEQY; V: TRBV7-9; size: many; J: TRBJ2-7
CDR3: ASSLLTLAGGGVWKTQY; V: TRBV3-1; size: many; J: TRBJ2-5
CDR3: ASERVEAF; V: TRBV12-3/TRBV12-4; size: many; J: TRBJ1-1
CDR3: ASSKGAGQETQY; V: TRBV12-3/TRBV12-4; size: many; J: TRBJ2-5
CDR3: ANKGQDQETQY; V: TRBV11-2; size: few; J: TRBJ2-5
CDR3: AWSKGRGGNTEAF; V: TRBV30; size: many; J: TRBJ1-1
CDR3: ASSLVWDGYT; V: TRBV5-6; size: few; J: TRBJ1-2
CDR3: ASSSGVFGIGQPQH; V: TRBV7-2; size: many; J: TRBJ1-5
CDR3: ASSNRDKNTEAF; V: TRBV13; size: many; J: TRBJ1-1
CDR3: ASRPTYPNQPQH; V: TRBV28; size: many; J: TRBJ1-5
CDR3: ARQGGTIVDEQF; V: TRBV2; size: many; J: TRBJ2-1
CDR3: ASSLRTDSLNSPLH; V: TRBV28; size: few; J: TRBJ1-6
CDR3: ASSQGLAGATQY; V: TRBV7-3; size: many; J: TRBJ2-3
CDR3: SATDSSGGSSYEQY; V: TRBV20-1; size: many; J: TRBJ2-7
CDR3: ASSLVSSGAQETQY; V: TRBV7-2; size: many; J: TRBJ2-5
CDR3: ASSLESGMREKLF; V: TRBV12-3/TRBV12-4; size: few; J: TRBJ1-4
CDR3: ASSQVGGLSTDTQY; V: TRBV3-1; size: NA; J: TRBJ2-3
CDR3: ASSLFSGPSSYNSPLH; V: TRBV28; size: NA; J: TRBJ1-6
CDR3: ASSLPTGGYEQF; V: TRBV28; size: many; J: TRBJ2-1
CDR3: ASSYMGSGAGELF; V: TRBV6-6; size: many; J: TRBJ2-2
CDR3: SVEVEDRPTYEQY; V: TRBV29-1; size: many; J: TRBJ2-7
CDR3: ASSSSPATDTQY; V: TRBV11-2; size: many; J: TRBJ2-3
CDR3: ASSHPAREQY; V: TRBV4-1; size: NA; J: TRBJ2-7
CDR3: ASSQARGRDIQY; V: TRBV3-1; size: many; J: TRBJ2-4
CDR3: ASSLYRRYGYT; V: TRBV5-1; size: few; J: TRBJ1-2
CDR3: ASSQGDYHYEQY; V: TRBV7-4; size: NA; J: TRBJ2-7
CDR3: ASRTRGVTSYEQY; V: TRBV27; size: NA; J: TRBJ2-7
CDR3: ASSFRLGREVSDTQY; V: TRBV5-6; size: once; J: TRBJ2-3
CDR3: SVIDTGISGNTIY; V: TRBV20-1; size: NA; J: TRBJ1-3
CDR3: ASSPRGPLYEQY; V: TRBV12-3/TRBV12-4; size: many; J: TRBJ2-7
CDR3: ASGFGGEAF; V: TRBV12-5; size: many; J: TRBJ1-1
CDR3: ASSSLGSGKGEAF; V: TRBV28; size: many; J: TRBJ1-1
CDR3: ASSVGPASGGYNEQF; V: TRBV9; size: NA; J: TRBJ2-1
CDR3: ASSFLGSGGASYEQY; V: TRBV7-2; size: many; J: TRBJ2-7
CDR3: ASSGRPLNYGYT; V: TRBV11-1; size: many; J: TRBJ1-2
CDR3: ASSGGGSTDTQY; V: TRBV11-3; size: NA; J: TRBJ2-3
CDR3: ASSVQGRGTDTQY; V: TRBV7-9; size: many; J: TRBJ2-3